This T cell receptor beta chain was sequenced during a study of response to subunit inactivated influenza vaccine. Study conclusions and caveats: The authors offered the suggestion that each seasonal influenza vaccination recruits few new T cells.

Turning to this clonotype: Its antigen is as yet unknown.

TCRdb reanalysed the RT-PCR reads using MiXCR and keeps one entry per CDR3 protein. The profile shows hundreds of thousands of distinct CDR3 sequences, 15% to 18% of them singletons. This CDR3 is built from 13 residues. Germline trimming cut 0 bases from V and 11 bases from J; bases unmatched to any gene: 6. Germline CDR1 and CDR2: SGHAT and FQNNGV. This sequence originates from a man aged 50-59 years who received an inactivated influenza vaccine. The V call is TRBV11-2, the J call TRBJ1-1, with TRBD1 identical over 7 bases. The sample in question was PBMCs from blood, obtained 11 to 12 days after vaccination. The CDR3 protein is CASSLEGGSGAFF. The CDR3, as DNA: TGTGCCAGCAGCTTAGAAGGGGGCTCCGGCGCTTTCTTT.